This section outlines one TCR beta chain sequence together with its context. Its cognate antigen has yet to be identified. No base qualities exist here, and no much larger clone lies one base off it. Other DNA sequences in the same sample also yield this CDR3. Its CDR3 holds 14 amino acids, cysteine through phenylalanine. CDR3 DNA is the only sequence kept; it has 42 bases, read in frame from the first base. CDR1 and CDR2 are read off the germline V gene as SGHTA and FQGNSA. V is cut by 3 bases and J by 2 bases, and the space between the germline ends is 11 bases. The data were obtained in a study of PD-1 blockade in classical Hodgkin lymphoma (dated by TCRdb to 2019 to 2021). About the study as a whole: Nivolumab dosing was 3 mg/kg intravenously every 2 weeks, continuing until either disease progression or unacceptable toxicity. The study used TCR beta sequencing and CyTOF to define a peripheral blood immune signature of response to PD-1 blockade in classical Hodgkin lymphoma.

Genomic DNA was extracted with the Qiagen DNeasy kit from unsorted PBMCs and from negatively selected CD4+ and CD8+ fractions. TCR beta CDR3 regions were amplified by immunoSEQ multiplex PCR using primers annealing to V and J segments. A synthetic immune receptor repertoire was used to minimize amplification bias, and any remaining bias was removed computationally after sequencing. From the authors' description of their analysis: Custom Python scripts were used to quantify repertoire diversity as the Shannon entropy index. Unsorted, CD4+ and CD8+ repertoires were analyzed separately, except for combined analyses in which CD4+ and CD8+ sequences were merged in silico. Clonal expansion was defined as a frequency increase of at least 2-fold after treatment compared with C1D1, and clones undetected at baseline were assigned a pseudocount of 0.5. Clones with 0 or 1 copy at C1D1 were classified as singleton clones, and clones with 2 or more copies were classified as non-singleton clones. Clones expanded in unsorted samples were annotated as CD4+, CD8+ or unknown by matching protein sequences in sorted samples from the same patient. Wilcoxon tests were applied to paired samples to test diversity changes from C1D1 to C4D1. The clones in this table, taken by TCRdb from immuneACCESS, are in-frame only. Not every clone is retained; where verified, under half of the shortfall comes from an unresolved V gene, and the cause of the rest is unknown. V and J calls and clone size are given by that table; D and trimming were obtained from the DNA. The sample has 40,000 or so clones on record, roughly four fifths of them singletons. The top ten clones comprise about a tenth of the sample.

Findings and caveats that apply to the study as a whole: Trial patients with a complete response had baseline diversity similar to that of newly diagnosed patients, while partial responders and progressors had significantly lower diversity. Lower diversity was seen in patients whose nivolumab began less than 1 year after ASCT, and these patients were left out of later analyses so that immune reconstitution would not confound the results. The study was restricted to a single clinical trial cohort, and the causes of repertoire differences, possibly disease activity or prior therapy, were left undefined. Baseline TCR diversity was reported to be lower in newly diagnosed patients than in healthy donors, and even lower in relapsed/refractory patients. CD4+ but not CD8+ TCR diversity rose significantly by C4D1 (p=0.0027 vs p=0.16), most apparent in complete responders (p=0.02).

The sample's time point, from its label and the paper: cycle 1 day 1 (C1D1), immediately before nivolumab initiation. Every trial patient had relapsed following autologous stem cell transplantation, and prior brentuximab vedotin exposure was what differed among cohorts A, B and C. The trial cohort included 55 to 65 patients with relapsed/refractory classical Hodgkin lymphoma, and each patient had a best overall response of complete response, partial response or progressive disease. Single-agent nivolumab was administered to trial patients in the multi-cohort phase II CheckMate 205 trial. An independent review committee assessed best overall response using the 2007 International Working Group response criteria. Trial PBMCs were obtained immediately prior to nivolumab initiation (C1D1) and on therapy at cycle 2 day 1 and cycle 4 day 1. After peripheral blood was drawn into 8 mL Vacutainer Cell Preparation Tubes, PBMCs were isolated by centrifugation and then cryopreserved.

Sequencing was performed on peripheral blood mononuclear cells (PBMCs), taken at baseline. The chain is encoded by TRBV7-2 joined to TRBJ2-7; no D gene call is confident. The sequence came from a human donor with classical Hodgkin lymphoma. Here the CDR3 is given as CASSLSSRTYEQYF. The bases are TGTGCCAGCAGCTTGAGCTCCCGTACCTACGAGCAGTACTTC. Full variable domain (CDR3 extended with the reference TRBV7-2 and TRBJ2-7 proteins): GAGVSQSPSNKVTEKGKDVELRCDPISGHTALYWYRQSLGQGLEFLIYFQGNSAPDKSGLPSDRFSAERTGGSVSTLTIQRTQQEDSAVYLCASSLSSRTYEQYFGPGTRLTVT.